A single sample is the source of the 5 T cell receptor beta chains below, sequenced in a study of a mutant IDH1 vaccine in newly diagnosed glioma. The time point was: baseline, week 1 (first vaccination visit). Treatment described: pre-vaccination baseline after standard-of-care therapy. The assay was immunoSEQ multiplex PCR, and TCRdb's table has in-frame clones only and misses some. The sample lists about 68,000 clones, around 74% occurring once. The specimen comprised PBMCs, sampled from a glioma patient treated with radiotherapy, temozolomide or both. All receptors come from a middle-aged man with glioma.

A few counts support this clone. The chain combines TRBV5-1 with TRBJ1-1; D is uncertain. CDR1 is SGHRS and CDR2 is YFSETQ in the germline V gene. This CDR3 comprises 12 residues. The V end lost 5 bases, the J end lost 4 bases, and 9 bases lay between the germline ends. This CDR3 reads CASRQSTTEAFF. The CDR3 DNA reads as TGCGCCAGCAGACAGTCAACCACTGAAGCTTTCTTT.

This clone is a singleton in its sample. V usage is TRBV30 and J usage is TRBJ1-1, with 7 bases that match TRBD1. This CDR3 region has 14 residues. The germline gives CDR1 GTSNPN, CDR2 SVGIG (reference sequence). Trimming removed 3 bases from V and 1 base from J; junction bases left unmatched: 5. In DNA form, the CDR3 reads TGTGCCTGGAGAGGGGACAGCGCGAACACTGAAGCTTTCTTT. It encodes CAWRGDSANTEAFF. Supplemented by reference TRBV30 and TRBJ1-1, the full variable domain reads SQTIHQWPATLVQPVGSPLSLECTVEGTSNPNLYWYRQAAGRGLQLLFYSVGIGQISSEVPQNLSASRPQDRQFILSSKKLLLSDSGFYLCAWRGDSANTEAFFGQGTRLTVV.

The chain combines TRBV2 with TRBJ1-5; no reliable D call. CDR1 SNHLY and CDR2 FYNNEI come from the germline V gene. The ends were cut back, 4 bases at V and 2 bases at J, with 9 bases in the middle. The CDR3 has 14 amino acids. The CDR3 is CASSGASRNQPQHF. The CDR3 DNA follows: TGTGCCAGCAGTGGGGCCAGCCGCAATCAGCCCCAGCATTTT.

This rearrangement joins TRBV5-1 to TRBJ2-4; D gene ambiguous. Germline V gene lookup returns CDR1 SGHRS and CDR2 YFSETQ. Deletions cut 4 bases from V and 2 bases from J, with 10 bases between. This CDR3 has 14 residues. As DNA, the CDR3 is TGCGCCAGCAGCGCGGACGTTACCAAAAACATTCAGTACTTC. It is translated as CASSADVTKNIQYF.

The chain combines TRBV4-2 with TRBJ1-3; D is unclear. Germline values: CDR1 LGHNA, CDR2 YNFKEQ. The CDR3 is 13 amino acids. V was shortened by 1 base and J by 4 bases, with 5 bases between the two germline ends. The CDR3 sequence is CASSQVMGNTIYF. The CDR3 nucleotides are TGTGCCAGCAGCCAAGTTATGGGAAACACCATATATTTT.